This T cell receptor (beta chain) emerged from a study of graft-versus-host responses after intestinal transplantation. Method: immunoSEQ multiplex PCR; TCRdb's copy keeps in-frame clones and lacks some. Of some 110,000 clones in the sample, around 92% were seen once. Of note for this clone: Its target is unknown.

Study-level results: Detected in recipient marrow were GvH clones, some of which were first observed in ileum or blood.

The TCR sequence derives from a human donor who was the organ donor for an intestinal transplant. The sequences come from unstimulated CD8+ T cells sorted from spleen or lymph node cells, collected before transplant.

The CDR3 DNA reads TGTGCCAGCAGTTTACCCCGGGCCCCGAACACCGGGGAGCTGTTTTTT. This encodes CASSLPRAPNTGELFF. The V and J genes are TRBV6-6 and TRBJ2-2, with no clear D. There are 16 residues in the CDR3. V was shortened by 4 bases and J by 0 bases, with 12 bases between the two germline ends. Germline CDR1 is MNHNY and CDR2 is SVGAGI (reference sequence).